Listed below are T cell receptor beta chains from one sample, sequenced in a study of cytomegalovirus exposure and HLA in healthy donors. Only in-frame clones appear in the TCRdb table, and some are missing; sequencing was by immunoSEQ multiplex PCR. The sample consists of more than 150,000 clones, about 80% of them appearing once. Source material: PBMCs. The receptors were gathered from a man aged 18-30 years in good health and CMV-seronegative. Both conserved end residues are part of each CDR3. Each record gives: J gene, D gene, V gene, clone size, CDR3 DNA, CDR3 protein. A D gene is named only where the DNA matches it firmly. Clone size is not always given. Where it is, it says once, few, many or a class for expanded clones.

TRBJ2-3 . TRBV5-4 few TGTGCCAGCAGATCCATAGCGGAACTTAGCACAGATACGCAGTATTTT CASRSIAELSTDTQYF
TRBJ2-7 TRBD2 TRBV27 few TGTGCCAGCAGCCCCCTAGCGGGACAATCCCCCTACGAGCAGTACTTC CASSPLAGQSPYEQYF
TRBJ2-5 TRBD2 TRBV27 . TGTGCCAGCAGGGGACTAGCGCACCAAGAGACCCAGTACTTC CASRGLAHQETQYF
TRBJ2-1 . TRBV19 few TGTGCCAGTAGTATTTCTAGCGCCAACAATGAGCAGTTCTTC CASSISSANNEQFF
TRBJ2-1 . TRBV4-3 . TGCGCCAGCAGCCAAGATCTTCTCCAGGGGCCTAGGAATGAGCAGTTCTTC CASSQDLLQGPRNEQFF
TRBJ2-2 TRBD1 TRBV4-3 few TGCGCCAGCAGCCAGGGACAGGGGGGGACCGGGGAGCTGTTTTTT CASSQGQGGTGELFF
TRBJ2-3 . TRBV6-5 . TGTGCCAGCAGTTCCTCATACTCTACGTATACGCAGTATTTT CASSSSYSTYTQYF
TRBJ1-1 TRBD1 TRBV7-9 . TGTGCCAGCCGGACAGGGCGGAACACTGAAGCTTTCTTT CASRTGRNTEAFF
TRBJ1-5 . TRBV27 . TGTGCCAGCAGTCCCCTATATTCGAGCAATCAGCCCCAGCATTTT CASSPLYSSNQPQHF
TRBJ2-1 . TRBV30 once TGTGCCTGGAACCCGGGATCCGATTACAATGAGCAGTTCTTC CAWNPGSDYNEQFF
TRBJ2-3 . TRBV4-3 few TGCGCCAGCAGCCAAGATCTCGGAACAGAGCACATAGATACGCAGTATTTT CASSQDLGTEHIDTQYF
TRBJ1-5 TRBD1 TRBV19 . TGTGCCAGTAGTATAACAGGGGGTGTCAGCAATCAGCCCCAGCATTTT CASSITGGVSNQPQHF
TRBJ2-7 . TRBV2 . TGTGCCAGCAGTGACGGGAGTGGCTCCGAGCAGTACTTC CASSDGSGSEQYF
TRBJ1-2 . TRBV27 . TGTGCCAGCAGTTTATCAAGGTGGGTTTCGGGGGTGCCTGGCTACACCTTC CASSLSRWVSGVPGYTF
TRBJ2-7 TRBD1 TRBV4-3 . TGCGCCAGCAGCCAAGATCGGACAGGGCAGTACGAGCAGTACTTC CASSQDRTGQYEQYF
TRBJ2-3 . TRBV7-6 once TGTGCCAGCAGCTACCAGGACACAGATACGCAGTATTTT CASSYQDTDTQYF
TRBJ1-5 . TRBV6-1 . TGTGCCAGCCAGACTAGCCGCAATCAGCCCCAGCATTTT CASQTSRNQPQHF
TRBJ1-1 . TRBV5-4 . TGTGCCAGCAGCCCCGAGGATAGGGGGGGAGCTTTCTTT CASSPEDRGGAFF
TRBJ1-2 . TRBV7-2 . TGTGCCAGCAGCACTGGTACCCTTTATGGCTACACCTTC CASSTGTLYGYTF
TRBJ2-1 TRBD2 TRBV9 . TGTGCCAGCAGCGTAGCCAGCGGGGGGGCCTACAATGAGCAGTTCTTC CASSVASGGAYNEQFF
TRBJ2-7 . TRBV27 . TGTGCCAGCAGTCGGGGGTATACTGATAGTAAAGAGTACTTC CASSRGYTDSKEYF
TRBJ2-7 TRBD1 TRBV5-8 . TGTGCCAGCAGCTTGGAGGGGGGGACAGGGGGCTACGAGCAGTACTTC CASSLEGGTGGYEQYF
TRBJ1-3 TRBD1 TRBV5-4 . TGTGCCAGCAGGAGACAGGGGGCGTCTGGAAACACCATATATTTT CASRRQGASGNTIYF
TRBJ2-3 TRBD2 TRBV30 . TGTGCCTGGAGGCCACTAGCGGGGCGGTCAGATACGCAGTATTTT CAWRPLAGRSDTQYF
TRBJ1-1 . TRBV7-8 . TGTGCCAGCAGCCCCAGAGGACCGACAGGGAACACTGAAGCTTTCTTT CASSPRGPTGNTEAFF
TRBJ2-7 TRBD2 TRBV4-2 few TGTGCCAGCAGCCTCCCGGGGGGGCGGTACGAGCAGTACTTC CASSLPGGRYEQYF
TRBJ1-1 . TRBV14 . TGTGCCAGCAGCCAAGATTTAGGGGTGCTCGTCGACACTGAAGCTCTCTTT CASSQDLGVLVDTEALF